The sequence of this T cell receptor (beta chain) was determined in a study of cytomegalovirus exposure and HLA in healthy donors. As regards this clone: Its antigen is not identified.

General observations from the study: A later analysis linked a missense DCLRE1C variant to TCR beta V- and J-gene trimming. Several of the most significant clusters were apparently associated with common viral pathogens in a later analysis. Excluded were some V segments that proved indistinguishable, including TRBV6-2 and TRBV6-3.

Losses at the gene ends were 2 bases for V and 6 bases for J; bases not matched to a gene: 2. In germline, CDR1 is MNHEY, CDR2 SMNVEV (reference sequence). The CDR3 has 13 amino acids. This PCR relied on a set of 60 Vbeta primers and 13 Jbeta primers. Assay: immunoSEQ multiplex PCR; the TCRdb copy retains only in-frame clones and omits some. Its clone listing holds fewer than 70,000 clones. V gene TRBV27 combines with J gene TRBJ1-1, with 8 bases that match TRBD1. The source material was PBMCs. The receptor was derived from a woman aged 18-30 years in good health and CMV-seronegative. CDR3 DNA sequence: TGTGCCAGCAGTTTAGCAGGGGGCGCTGAAGCTTTCTTT. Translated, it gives CASSLAGGAEAFF.